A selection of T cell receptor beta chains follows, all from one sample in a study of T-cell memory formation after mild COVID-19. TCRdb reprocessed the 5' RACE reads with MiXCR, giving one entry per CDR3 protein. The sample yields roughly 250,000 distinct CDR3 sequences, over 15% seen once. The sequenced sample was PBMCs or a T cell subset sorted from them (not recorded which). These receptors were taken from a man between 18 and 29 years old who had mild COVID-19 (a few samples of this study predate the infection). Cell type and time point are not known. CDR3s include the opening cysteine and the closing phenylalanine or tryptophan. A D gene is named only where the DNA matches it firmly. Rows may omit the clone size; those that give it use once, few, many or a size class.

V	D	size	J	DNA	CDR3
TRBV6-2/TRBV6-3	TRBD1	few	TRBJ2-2	TGTGCCAGCCAACCGGGACAGGTTGACCCCGGGGAGCTGTTTTTT	CASQPGQVDPGELFF
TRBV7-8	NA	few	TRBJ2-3	TGTGCCAGCAGCTCTCAGGAGAGATACACAGATACGCAGTATTTT	CASSSQERYTDTQYF
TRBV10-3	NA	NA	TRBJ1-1	TGTGCCATCGGGGGCAGGGAGAACACTGAAGCTTTCTTT	CAIGGRENTEAFF
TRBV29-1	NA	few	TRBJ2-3	TGCAGCGTTACAGGGAGAATAGTAGATACGCAGTATTTT	CSVTGRIVDTQYF
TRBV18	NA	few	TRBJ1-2	TGTGCCAGCTCACCAGGGGCCATTAACTATGGCTACACCTTC	CASSPGAINYGYTF
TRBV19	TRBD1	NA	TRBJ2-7	TGTGCCAGTAGTCACGGGACAGTCCTCAACGAGCAGTACTTC	CASSHGTVLNEQYF
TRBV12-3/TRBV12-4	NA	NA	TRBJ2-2	TGTGCCAGCCCACCAGGCGCCTCCAACACCGGGGAGCTGTTTTTT	CASPPGASNTGELFF
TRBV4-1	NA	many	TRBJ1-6	TGCGCCAGCAGCCTCGACAGCTCCTATAATTCACCCCTCCACTTT	CASSLDSSYNSPLHF
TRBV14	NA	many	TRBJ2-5	TGTGCCAGCAGCCAAGATATGGGTCCGGAGACCCAGTACTTC	CASSQDMGPETQYF
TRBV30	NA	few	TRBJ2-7	TGTGCCTGGAGGGGCGGAATCCTATACGAGCAGTACTTC	CAWRGGILYEQYF
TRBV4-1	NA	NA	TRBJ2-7	TGCGCCAGCAGCCAAGATCCCTTCGGGCAGCAGTACTTC	CASSQDPFGQQYF
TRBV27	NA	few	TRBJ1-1	TGTGCCAGCAGTTTCGAGGGTCCACGTTACGCTGAAGCTTTCTTT	CASSFEGPRYAEAFF
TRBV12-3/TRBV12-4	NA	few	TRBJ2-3	TGTGCCAGCCGGCGGGTCACAGATACGCAGTATTTT	CASRRVTDTQYF
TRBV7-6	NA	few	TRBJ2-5	TGTGCCAGCAGCCGCCTTGGTAACAGGGTCGAGGAAGAGACCCAGTACTTC	CASSRLGNRVEEETQYF
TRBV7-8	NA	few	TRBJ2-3	TGTGCCGGTGGGACGGGGCGAGGCACAGATACGCAGTATTTT	CAGGTGRGTDTQYF
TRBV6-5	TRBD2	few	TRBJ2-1	TGTGCCAGCAGTTACGCCTTTCTAGCGGGGGATTACAATGAGCAGTTCTTC	CASSYAFLAGDYNEQFF
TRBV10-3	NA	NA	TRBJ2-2	TGTGCCATCAGTGAGCCCCTAGGGGACACCGGGGAGCTGTTTTTT	CAISEPLGDTGELFF
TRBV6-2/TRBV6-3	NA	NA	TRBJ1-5	TGTGCCAGCAGCCCGCCCTCGTTGGCCCAGCATTTT	CASSPPSLAQHF